This TCR beta chain is from a study of cytomegalovirus exposure and HLA in healthy donors. Study observations and caveats: Earlier analysis found most TCR beta V segments productive about 87% or about 30% of the time. Later analysis associated a missense DCLRE1C variant with TCR beta V- and J-gene trimming.

Germline loops: CDR1 SGHTA, CDR2 FQGNSA. After removal of 5 bases from V and 4 bases from J, the junction contained 7 bases not matched to a gene. The CDR3 has 14 amino acids. Details on this clone: Its antigen is not identified.

The PCR ran on 60 Vbeta and 13 Jbeta primers. Data came from immunoSEQ multiplex PCR; TCRdb stores just in-frame clones and leaves some out. The table records some 200,000 clones, about four fifths of them present only once. What was sequenced was PBMCs. The TCR was taken from a woman in her late teens or twenties in good health and CMV-seronegative. The rearrangement uses TRBV7-2 and TRBJ1-2, with 7 bases identical to TRBD1. CDR3 nucleotide sequence: TGTGCCAGCAGCATTAGCCGGGACAGCTATGGCTACACCTTC. It is translated as CASSISRDSYGYTF.